A single sample gave rise to the 32 T cell receptor beta chains below, sequenced in a study of cytomegalovirus exposure and HLA in healthy donors. PCR amplification relied on 60 Vbeta primers (plus 13 Jbeta primers). Profiled with immunoSEQ multiplex PCR; TCRdb holds only in-frame clones, not every one. This sample has 150,000 to 200,000 clones; 70% occur once, and the top ten carry about 4.3%. The sequencing input was PBMCs. Receptor source: a man younger than 35 in good health and CMV-seropositive.

The CDR3 sequence is CASSYFSGAQGGEQFF. The CDR3 region has the DNA TGTGCCAGCAGTTATTTTAGCGGGGCCCAGGGGGGTGAGCAGTTCTTC. V is TRBV5-8 and J is TRBJ2-1; D possibly corresponds to TRBD2 (8 bases). This CDR3 comprises 16 residues. V was shortened by 5 bases and J by 9 bases, with 24 bases between the two germline ends. The germline CDR1 and CDR2 sequences are SGHTS and YDEGEE.

The rearrangement links TRBV5-1 to TRBJ1-3; unclear D gene. V lost 2 bases to trimming and J lost 0 bases, with 12 bases between them. The CDR3 runs to 16 residues. Looked up from germline, CDR1 is SGHRS and CDR2 is YFSETQ. CDR3: CASSLNEQSSGNTIYF. In nucleotides, the CDR3 is TGCGCCAGCAGCTTAAACGAACAAAGCTCTGGAAACACCATATATTTT.

This chain uses TRBV11-2 with TRBJ2-3, with 11 bases matching TRBD2. The CDR3 spans 15 residues. Germline trimming cut 4 bases from V and 2 bases from J; bases unmatched to any gene: 2. Germline V gene data show CDR1 as SGHAT and CDR2 as FQNNGV. The CDR3 spells CASSYSGRATDTQYF. The CDR3, as DNA: TGTGCCAGCAGCTATAGCGGGAGGGCCACAGATACGCAGTATTTT. Variable domain in full (rest from reference TRBV11-2 and TRBJ2-3): EAGVAQSPRYKIIEKRQSVAFWCNPISGHATLYWYQQILGQGPKLLIQFQNNGVVDDSQLPKDRFSAERLKGVDSTLKIQPAKLEDSAVYLCASSYSGRATDTQYFGPGTRLTVL.

This chain joins TRBV6-1 and TRBJ2-7, with TRBD1 matching 11 bases. The CDR3 consists of 18 residues. The germline V gene has CDR1 MNHNS and CDR2 SASEGT. Trimming cost V 1 base and J 7 bases; bases outside gene matches: 15. CDR3 residues: CASSEVSYRTGGAGEQYV. CDR3 DNA sequence: TGTGCCAGCAGTGAAGTATCTTACCGGACAGGGGGCGCGGGGGAGCAGTACGTC.

The genes are TRBV9 and TRBJ1-2; 7 bases fit TRBD1. CDR1 is SGDLS, CDR2 YYNGEE, per germline. The CDR3 spans 16 residues. V dropped 4 bases and J dropped 2; count of bases not matched to a gene: 11. The CDR3 loop reads CASSSALTGANYGYTF. CDR3 DNA: TGTGCCAGCAGCTCAGCCCTTACAGGGGCAAACTATGGCTACACCTTC. Using reference TRBV9 and TRBJ1-2 for the parts outside the CDR3, the full variable domain is DSGVTQTPKHLITATGQRVTLRCSPRSGDLSVYWYQQSLDQGLQFLIQYYNGEERAKGNILERFSAQQFPDLHSELNLSSLELGDSALYFCASSSALTGANYGYTFGSGTRLTVV.

V gene TRBV25-1 combines with J gene TRBJ1-1, with 9 bases aligning to TRBD1. The CDR3 sequence is 14 residues long. The J segment lost 11 bases and the V segment lost 6 bases, leaving 13 bases of the junction unmatched. Germline V gives CDR1 MGHDK, CDR2 SYGVNS. DNA of the CDR3: TGTGCCAGCAGCGCCAGGGACAGGGTGGCCGAGGCTTTCTTT. Encoded protein: CASSARDRVAEAFF.

The chain is built from TRBV5-1 and TRBJ1-6; 7 bases are shared with TRBD1. Germline-derived CDR1 and CDR2 are SGHRS and YFSETQ. V lost 0 bases to trimming and J lost 1 base; unmatched junction nucleotides: 7. This CDR3 spans 18 amino acids. The CDR3 sequence: CASSLGWNRGSYNSPLHF. CDR3 DNA: TGCGCCAGCAGCTTGGGTTGGAACAGGGGATCCTATAATTCACCCCTCCACTTT.

The chain has TRBV2 and TRBJ1-4, with 8 nucleotides matching TRBD1. Trimming took 4 bases from V and 4 from J; bases not matched to a gene: 2. Germline V gene sequence: CDR1 SNHLY, CDR2 FYNNEI. This CDR3 contains 14 residues. The CDR3 here is CASSVGQVNEKLFF. The CDR3 nucleotides are TGTGCCAGCAGTGTGGGACAGGTTAATGAAAAACTGTTTTTT.

The CDR3 DNA sequence: TGCGCCAGCAGCTGCCTGGGACATGCCTACGAGCAGTACGTC. It translates to CASSCLGHAYEQYV. The chain uses TRBV5-1 and TRBJ2-7; tentative D call: TRBD1 (6 bases). Germline CDR1 SGHRS, CDR2 YFSETQ. The length of the CDR3 is 14 residues. Trimming shortened V by 3 bases and J by 2 bases, and 12 bases separated the two germline ends.

The chain carries TRBV9 and TRBJ2-2; 11 bases fit TRBD2. Germline CDR1 and CDR2: SGDLS and YYNGEE. J lost 7 bases, V lost 2 bases, and 7 bases had no gene match. The CDR3 length is 16 residues. CDR3: CASSVQTSGVVGELFF. In DNA form, the CDR3 reads TGTGCCAGCAGCGTCCAGACTAGCGGGGTCGTCGGGGAGCTGTTTTTT.

The chain links TRBV19 to TRBJ1-1, with a tentative D call TRBD1 (6 bases). CDR1 LNHDA and CDR2 SQIVND come from the germline V gene (reference sequence). The CDR3 has 13 residues. Between the trimmed V and J ends, which lost 8 bases and 1 base, there was a span of 11 bases. DNA for the CDR3: TGTGCCAGTGGCTCGACAGGGAACACTGAAGCTTTCTTT. Translated, it gives CASGSTGNTEAFF.

The V gene is TRBV10-3, the J gene TRBJ1-5, with a tentative D call TRBD1 (6 bases). The ends were cut back, 3 bases at V and 4 bases at J, with 10 bases in the middle. The CDR3 runs 14 residues. The germline V gene encodes CDR1 ENHRY and CDR2 SYGVKD. CDR3 in DNA: TGTGCCATCAGTGAAGGACAGCTAAATCAGCCCCAGCATTTT. The encoded protein is CAISEGQLNQPQHF.

On this clone: Distinct nucleotide sequences in the sample also encode this CDR3. The V and J genes are TRBV21-1 and TRBJ2-3; TRBD2 is the table's D call and was not checked against the DNA. TRBV21-1 is a listed pseudogene. The CDR3 loop spans 14 amino acids. This CDR3 reads CATKRERGLDTQYF. The CDR3 DNA sequence: TGTGCCACCAAGCGGGAGCGAGGTCTTGATACGCAGTATTTT.

The rearrangement joins TRBV7-9 to TRBJ1-1, with 9 bases fitting TRBD1. V shed 5 bases and J 5 bases; nucleotides not matched to a gene: 3. Germline-derived CDR1 and CDR2 are SEHNR and FQNEAQ (reference sequence). The CDR3 is 13 residues long. The CDR3 sequence is CASSVTGGTEAFF. The CDR3 DNA follows: TGTGCCAGCAGCGTGACAGGGGGTACTGAAGCTTTCTTT.

The chain combines TRBV4-1 with TRBJ2-7; 11 positions agree with TRBD2. This CDR3 contains 15 residues. CDR1 is MGHRA and CDR2 is YSYEKL in the germline V gene. After removal of 0 bases from V and 7 bases from J, the junction contained 5 bases not matched to a gene. The CDR3 spells CASSQELAGVEEQYV. The CDR3 nucleotides are TGCGCCAGCAGCCAAGAACTAGCGGGAGTAGAAGAGCAGTACGTC.

The chain combines TRBV2 with TRBJ2-5, with D maybe TRBD2 (6 bases). Germline CDR1 reads SNHLY; CDR2 reads FYNNEI. This CDR3 contains 14 residues. V shed 3 bases and J shed 7 bases, with 15 bases lying between them. CDR3 sequence reads: CASSDQGLSGTQYF. The CDR3 bases are TGTGCCAGCAGTGATCAGGGACTGTCCGGGACCCAGTACTTC.

This rearrangement joins TRBV4-2 to TRBJ2-1; TRBD2 agrees at 9 bases. The junction had 4 bases not matched to a gene; V was cut back by 1 base and J by 3 bases. Germline V gene lookup returns CDR1 LGHNA and CDR2 YNFKEQ. This CDR3 has 16 amino acids. The CDR3 loop reads CASSQAGTSSYNEQFF. As DNA, the CDR3 is TGTGCCAGCAGCCAAGCCGGGACTAGCAGCTACAATGAGCAGTTCTTC.

The chain recombines TRBV5-4 with TRBJ2-3; tentatively, D is TRBD1 (5 bases). Germline loops: CDR1 SGHNT, CDR2 YYREEE (reference sequence). CDR3 length: 15 amino acids. V was clipped by 0 bases and J by 4 bases, with 12 bases between them. In DNA form, the CDR3 reads TGTGCCAGCAGCTTGGTAGTGACAGATCCAGATACGCAGTATTTT. It codes for CASSLVVTDPDTQYF.

This clone came up once. The chain uses TRBV6-5 and TRBJ1-5; a possible D gene is TRBD1 (5 bases). The V gene lost 4 bases and the J gene lost 6 bases, with 13 bases spanning the gap. The CDR3 covers 14 residues. Germline V gene data show CDR1 as MNHEY and CDR2 as SVGAGI. This chain's CDR3 is CASSSRTRSQPQHF. CDR3 coding DNA: TGTGCCAGCAGTTCCCGGACACGATCTCAGCCCCAGCATTTT.

The chain couples TRBV27 to TRBJ1-4; the D gene is possibly TRBD1 (5 bases). The V end was cut by 2 bases, the J end by 6 bases, with 10 bases between. CDR3 size: 14 residues. The germline V gene has CDR1 MNHEY and CDR2 SMNVEV (reference sequence). DNA for the CDR3: TGTGCCAGCAGTTTAGGGGCAAAGGATGAAAAACTGTTTTTT. Translation: CASSLGAKDEKLFF.

The chain recombines TRBV28 with TRBJ1-5, with D possibly matching TRBD1 (6 bases). This CDR3 comprises 19 residues. The V and J ends lost 8 bases and 0 bases respectively, with 26 bases between them. The germline gives CDR1 MDHEN, CDR2 SYDVKM. Here the CDR3 reads CASSIEQGYRIYSNQPQHF. The CDR3 DNA reads TGTGCCAGCTCGATTGAACAGGGCTATAGGATATATAGCAATCAGCCCCAGCATTTT.

This sequence joins TRBV13 and TRBJ1-6; perhaps TRBD1 as D (5 bases). The germline V gene encodes CDR1 PRHDT and CDR2 FYEKMQ (reference sequence). This CDR3 spans 16 amino acids. Trimming removed 5 bases from V and 4 bases from J, with 15 bases in between. CDR3 sequence: CASSPKGLEYNSPLHF. The CDR3, as DNA: TGTGCCAGCAGCCCAAAGGGGCTGGAATATAATTCACCCCTCCACTTT.

The rearrangement links TRBV29-1 to TRBJ2-1; D is perhaps TRBD2 (6 bases). The CDR3 spans 20 residues. Trimming took off 0 bases at V and 0 bases at J, with 24 bases between the two ends. Germline lookup yields CDR1 SQVTM and CDR2 ANQGSEA. This chain's CDR3 is CSVEDSRVGSAGSSYNEQFF. CDR3 DNA: TGCAGCGTTGAAGACTCCAGGGTTGGGTCTGCGGGGAGCTCCTACAATGAGCAGTTCTTC.

The chain has TRBV21-1 and TRBJ1-4; the D call TRBD1 from the table was never checked on the DNA. TRBV21-1 is designated a pseudogene. This CDR3 spans 17 amino acids. The CDR3 sequence is CASSKDPRQVNDEKLFF. The CDR3 region has the DNA TGTGCCAGCAGCAAAGACCCCCGACAGGTTAACGATGAAAAACTGTTTTTT.

J is TRBJ1-2 and V is TRBV5-1, with TRBD1 matching 9 bases. Trimming took 4 bases from V and 4 from J; bases not matched to a gene: 8. The V gene's germline CDR1 is SGHRS and CDR2 YFSETQ. This CDR3 region has 15 residues. The CDR3 region is CASSSGQGNGYGYTF. CDR3 sequence (DNA): TGCGCCAGCAGCAGCGGACAGGGGAACGGCTATGGCTACACCTTC.

This clone was observed a handful of times. The chain links TRBV11-2 to TRBJ2-7; D might be TRBD1 (8 bases). The CDR3 length is 15 residues. CDR1 is SGHAT, CDR2 FQNNGV, per germline. For the CDR3, the DNA is TGTGCCAGCAGCTTAGAACCGGGGGGACAGGCCGCGGTGGGGGTC. Translation gives CASSLEPGGQAAVGV.

CDR3 nucleotides: TGTGCCAGCAATCCCGGGGGAAAGGAATCCTACGAGCAGTACGTC. It encodes CASNPGGKESYEQYV. The genes are TRBV27 and TRBJ2-7, with D perhaps matching TRBD2 (6 bases). CDR3 length equals 15 residues. The germline V and J ends were trimmed by 7 bases and 1 base, with 17 bases remaining between them. The germline CDR1 and CDR2 sequences are MNHEY and SMNVEV (reference sequence).

This clone turned up a few times. The chain is built from TRBV5-1 and TRBJ2-1, with 9 bases matching TRBD1. The V segment lost 0 bases and the J segment 8 bases; nucleotides outside the gene matches: 18. CDR3 size: 19 residues. CDR1 and CDR2 (germline): SGHRS, YFSETQ. This CDR3 is CASSLAYGGWTGARYEQFF. The CDR3 coding sequence is TGCGCCAGCAGCTTGGCCTATGGAGGGTGGACAGGGGCAAGGTATGAGCAGTTCTTC.

The chain has TRBV27 and TRBJ1-5; 9 bases fit TRBD1. Germline loops: CDR1 MNHEY, CDR2 SMNVEV (reference sequence). The CDR3 totals 16 residues. With 4 bases clipped from V and 1 base from J, the junction kept 5 bases outside the gene matches. CDR3 loop: CASSSSGTGSNQPQHF. The CDR3 DNA follows: TGTGCCAGCAGTTCGTCCGGGACAGGGAGCAATCAGCCCCAGCATTTT.

This clone was detected many times. V usage is TRBV6-5 and J usage is TRBJ2-1, with D possibly matching TRBD1 (6 bases). V was pared by 10 bases and J by 6 bases, with 19 bases between. Looked up from germline, CDR1 is MNHEY and CDR2 is SVGAGI. This CDR3 contains 14 residues. The CDR3 nucleotides read TGTGCCACCCGTTCCGCCGGGACAATCAATGAGCAGTTCTTC. This translates into CATRSAGTINEQFF.

The V gene is TRBV30, the J gene TRBJ2-5; D unclear. The V gene lost 3 bases and the J gene lost 4 bases, with 12 bases spanning the gap. Germline-derived CDR1 and CDR2 are GTSNPN and SVGIG (reference sequence). This CDR3 spans 13 amino acids. The CDR3: CAWRAPPAETQYF. The CDR3 bases are TGTGCCTGGAGGGCCCCCCCCGCAGAGACCCAGTACTTC.

The V gene is TRBV28, the J gene TRBJ2-5; D may be TRBD1 (5 bases). Looked up from germline, CDR1 is MDHEN and CDR2 is SYDVKM. This CDR3 comprises 10 residues. V was pared by 8 bases and J by 4 bases, with 5 bases between. CDR3 sequence: CASGAETQYF. CDR3 bases: TGTGCCAGCGGGGCAGAGACCCAGTACTTC. Full variable domain (rest looked up from reference TRBV28 and TRBJ2-5): DVKVTQSSRYLVKRTGEKVFLECVQDMDHENMFWYRQDPGLGLRLIYFSYDVKMKEKGDIPEGYSVSREKKERFSLILESASTNQTSMYLCASGAETQYFGPGTRLLVL.